This TCR beta chain was found in a study of graft-versus-host responses after intestinal transplantation. Overall study context: Tacrolimus plus steroids were given to all recipients for approximately three years, preceded by anti-thymocyte globulin induction.

Sequencing used immunoSEQ multiplex PCR; TCRdb keeps in-frame clones, though not all of them. The sample has under 15,000 clones; around four fifths are singletons. Study-wide results and limits: Recipient bone marrow held GvH clones, some seen earlier in ileum or blood. Clonal ratios of graft-versus-host to host-versus-graft in allografts were high for patients exhibiting graft-donor T cell macrochimerism.

The V segment lost 4 bases and the J segment 5 bases; nucleotides outside the gene matches: 8. CDR3 length: 16 residues. Germline V gene sequence: CDR1 SEHNR, CDR2 FQNEAQ (reference sequence). Comment on this clone: The antigen remains unidentified.

Sequenced here: PBMCs, sampled about 130 days after transplant. This TCR was recovered from a human patient who received an intestinal transplant, so some T cells may come from the graft donor. The rearrangement links TRBV7-9 to TRBJ2-5; 12 positions match TRBD1. CDR3 amino acids: CASSSGTGGFGETQYF. The CDR3 DNA follows: TGTGCCAGCAGCTCAGGGACAGGGGGCTTCGGGGAGACCCAGTACTTC. Using reference TRBV7-9 and TRBJ2-5 for the parts outside the CDR3, the full variable domain is DTGVSQNPRHKITKRGQNVTFRCDPISEHNRLYWYRQTLGQGPEFLTYFQNEAQLEKSRLLSDRFSAERPKGSFSTLEIQRTEQGDSAMYLCASSSGTGGFGETQYFGPGTRLLVL.